The rows below give T cell receptor beta chains drawn from one sample of a study of T-cell reconstitution after alpha-beta-depleted transplantation in children. TCRdb re-derived calls from the PCR reads in MiXCR, one entry per CDR3 protein. Of hundreds of thousands of distinct CDR3 sequences listed, roughly 17% are singletons. Sequenced here: PBMCs from the stem cell graft donor, sampled from the stem cell graft. These receptors originate from a human donor who donated a stem cell graft to a child with acute myeloid leukemia. The CDR3 runs from the conserved cysteine through the conserved F or W. Each record gives: V gene, clone size, D gene, CDR3 length, J gene, CDR3 DNA, CDR3 protein. The D gene is left open where the match is weak. For some rows the clone size is stated as once, few or many, or as a class when expanded; others skip it.

TRBV6-5,many,TRBD1,17,TRBJ2-7,TGTGCCAGCAGTTTAATGAGAAGGACAGGGGGATCCTACGAGCAGTACTTC,CASSLMRRTGGSYEQYF
TRBV20-1,-,-,15,TRBJ2-6,TGCAGTGCTCCAGGGGGGTTCTCTGGGGCCAACGTCCTGACTTTC,CSAPGGFSGANVLTF
TRBV15,-,-,15,TRBJ1-5,TGTGCCACCAGCACAGATTTTAGCCGCAATCAGCCCCAGCATTTT,CATSTDFSRNQPQHF
TRBV7-8,many,-,15,TRBJ1-5,TGTGCCAGCAGCTTAGGGGGGTTTGGCAATCAGCCCCAGCATTTT,CASSLGGFGNQPQHF
TRBV11-2,-,TRBD2,15,TRBJ2-1,TGTGCCAGCAGCCCAGGACTAGCGGGGATGGATGAGCAGTTCTTC,CASSPGLAGMDEQFF
TRBV5-6,many,-,11,TRBJ2-1,TGTGCCACCGGGCCCGGCAATGAGCAGTTCTTC,CATGPGNEQFF
TRBV12-3/TRBV12-4,few,TRBD1,17,TRBJ2-5,TGTGCCAGCAGTTTCGGGACAGGGGGCGCGGTCCAAGAGACCCAGTACTTC,CASSFGTGGAVQETQYF
TRBV7-9,-,TRBD1,13,TRBJ2-5,TGTGCCAGCAGCCCCGAGGGGGCCGGGACCCAGTACTTC,CASSPEGAGTQYF
TRBV10-1,-,-,14,TRBJ2-1,TGCGCCAGCAGTGACCCTCGGACAGACAATGAGCAGTTCTTC,CASSDPRTDNEQFF
TRBV12-3/TRBV12-4,many,-,14,TRBJ1-5,TGTGCCAGCAGTTTAGGGCAGGACTATCAGCCCCAGCATTTT,CASSLGQDYQPQHF
TRBV7-2,few,TRBD1,12,TRBJ1-1,TGTGCCAGCAGCTTAGCTGACAGGGAGGCTTTCTTT,CASSLADREAFF
TRBV30,-,-,13,TRBJ1-2,TGTGCCTGGGGGACGGGTTACGATTATGGCTACACCTTC,CAWGTGYDYGYTF
TRBV20-1,many,-,17,TRBJ1-1,TGCAGTGCTAGAGACCCCAAAGAGGGGAGCACGAGCACTGAAGCTTTCTTT,CSARDPKEGSTSTEAFF
TRBV7-9,-,TRBD2,15,TRBJ2-1,TGTGCCAGCAGCTTACGGGAGGAGAGCGGCAATGAGCAGTTCTTC,CASSLREESGNEQFF
TRBV7-9,few,-,17,TRBJ2-7,TGTGCCAGCAGCCCATACCCCCCGGACAGTGGTTCCTACGAGCAGTACTTC,CASSPYPPDSGSYEQYF
TRBV10-3,many,TRBD1,15,TRBJ2-5,TGTGCCATCAGTGACTTGGACAGGGGAATAGAGACCCAGTACTTC,CAISDLDRGIETQYF
TRBV10-3,-,-,13,TRBJ1-1,TGTGCCATCAGTGAGCCGGGTTGGGCTGAAGCTTTCTTT,CAISEPGWAEAFF
TRBV24-1,few,TRBD1,14,TRBJ2-3,TGTGCCACCGGAAGGACAGGCAGCGGAGATACGCAGTATTTT,CATGRTGSGDTQYF
TRBV7-2,many,TRBD1,15,TRBJ2-3,TGTGCCAGCAGCTCCCGGGACAGGGTTGGTGATACGCAGTATTTT,CASSSRDRVGDTQYF
TRBV5-1,many,-,15,TRBJ2-2,TGCGCCAGCACCCAAGGGTACACGAACACCGGGGAGCTGTTTTTT,CASTQGYTNTGELFF
TRBV20-1,many,-,14,TRBJ1-5,TGCAGTGCTAGAGAGGGCCAGGGCAATCAGCCCCAGCATTTT,CSAREGQGNQPQHF
TRBV3-1,-,-,13,TRBJ1-1,TGTGCCAGCAGCGAGTTGGGAAGGGCTGAAGCTTTCTTT,CASSELGRAEAFF
TRBV15,-,-,19,TRBJ1-4,TGTGCCACCAGCAGTGAAACACAGGGTCCGTCGGGGTTCGATGAAAAACTGTTTTTT,CATSSETQGPSGFDEKLFF
TRBV5-1,many,-,16,TRBJ2-4,TGCGCCAGCAGCTGGCCACTACAGGAGCCCAAAAACATTCAGTACTTC,CASSWPLQEPKNIQYF
TRBV24-1,many,-,15,TRBJ1-1,TGTGCCACCGCCGTAGGGAACGGCAGGGACACTGAAGCTTTCTTT,CATAVGNGRDTEAFF
TRBV11-2,-,-,15,TRBJ1-2,TGTGCCAGCAGCCGGATAACAACAGTCAGCTATGGCTACACCTTC,CASSRITTVSYGYTF
TRBV12-3/TRBV12-4,few,-,16,TRBJ1-3,TGTGCCAGCAGTTTAAGCGGCCGGGGCTCTGGAAACACCATATATTTT,CASSLSGRGSGNTIYF
TRBV10-3,many,-,16,TRBJ1-2,TGTGCCATCAGTGAGTCAGGGAGGGCCACCTCAGTGGGCTACACCTTC,CAISESGRATSVGYTF
TRBV27,-,-,11,TRBJ1-1,TGTGCCAGCAGAGGGGGGCCTGAAGCTTTCTTT,CASRGGPEAFF
TRBV29-1,many,TRBD1,13,TRBJ1-2,TGCAGCGTTAAAGTTGGGACAGGCAATGGCTACACCTTC,CSVKVGTGNGYTF
TRBV20-1,many,-,13,TRBJ2-5,TGCAGTGCTAGAAGGTTAGGGATAGAGACCCAGTACTTC,CSARRLGIETQYF
TRBV7-2,-,-,15,TRBJ2-7,TGTGCCAGCAGCTTGCTTTTGGTTCTGGGGGGCGAGCAGTACTTC,CASSLLLVLGGEQYF
TRBV10-1,many,-,14,TRBJ2-5,TGCGCCAGCAGTGATTGGGGGAGCCAAGAGACCCAGTACTTC,CASSDWGSQETQYF
TRBV20-1,many,TRBD2,13,TRBJ2-1,TGCAGTGCTAGGAGCGGGGGGGTTAATGAGCAGTTCTTC,CSARSGGVNEQFF
TRBV29-1,many,-,13,TRBJ2-6,TGCAGCGTCCAGGGAACTGGGGCCAACGTCCTGACTTTC,CSVQGTGANVLTF
TRBV13,many,-,11,TRBJ2-1,TGTGCCAGCAGCTTGAGGGTTGAGCAGTTCTTC,CASSLRVEQFF
TRBV7-2,many,-,13,TRBJ2-3,TGTGCCAGCAGCTTATACGGCGCTTCCCCGCAGTATTTT,CASSLYGASPQYF
TRBV29-1,-,-,15,TRBJ1-1,TGCAGCGTTACCTCACGGGGGTCTGAGAACACTGAAGCTTTCTTT,CSVTSRGSENTEAFF
TRBV5-1,-,-,13,TRBJ2-7,TGCGCCAGCAGCTGGCCCGGAGGTAGCGAGCAGTACTTC,CASSWPGGSEQYF
TRBV20-1,many,TRBD2,14,TRBJ2-3,TGCAGTGCTAGTTTAGCGGGGCATACAGATACGCAGTATTTT,CSASLAGHTDTQYF
TRBV29-1,many,-,11,TRBJ1-1,TGCAGCGTACTCCCGAACACTGAAGCTTTCTTT,CSVLPNTEAFF
TRBV4-3,-,TRBD1,15,TRBJ1-2,TGCGCCAGCAGCCAAGATACGGGCAGGGGGAAGGAGAACACCTTC,CASSQDTGRGKENTF
TRBV7-2,few,-,16,TRBJ2-5,TGTGCCAGCAGCTTTGGGGGCCAGGGTGCGGGAGAGACCCAGTACTTC,CASSFGGQGAGETQYF
TRBV6-1,many,-,13,TRBJ2-1,TGTGCCAGCAGCCGACTCGGGTCGCAACAGCAGTTCTTC,CASSRLGSQQQFF
TRBV6-6,many,-,13,TRBJ1-5,TGTGCCAGCAGCGACGGACAGATTCAGCCCCAGCATTTT,CASSDGQIQPQHF